This TCR beta chain appears in the sequencing data of a study of OX40 agonist ivuxolimab in advanced cancers. Background for the entire study: Ivuxolimab was a fully human IgG2 agonistic monoclonal antibody targeting the costimulatory receptor OX40 (CD134). Patients were allowed to have had prior anti-PD-1, anti-PD-L1 or anti-CTLA-4 therapy, and around 40% of the dose-escalation patients had previously received checkpoint inhibitors. Intravenous ivuxolimab was administered to patients every 2 weeks at six dose levels: 0.01, 0.1, 0.3, 1.5, 3 and 10 mg/kg. Partial responses occurred in three dose-escalation patients, of whom one had hepatocellular carcinoma and two had cutaneous melanoma. In the dose-escalation cohort, 82.7% of patients were male, and the mean age was roughly 60 years, with a range of 23 to 79. The paper describes the monotherapy dose-escalation part (N = 52 patients) of the phase I trial of ivuxolimab. Among the 50 to 55 dose-escalation patients, about 20 had hepatocellular carcinoma, approximately 15 melanoma, 9 renal cell carcinoma and 9 head and neck cancer. The purpose of peripheral TCRbeta sequencing was to test whether ivuxolimab changed TCR sequence diversity and led to clonal T-cell expansion. The paper's findings and limits, for the study overall: After ivuxolimab, more expanded clones were found on average in CD8+ T cells than in CD4+ T cells. Partial responders in the 0.1-3.0 mg/kg groups had among the lowest normalized peripheral clonal expansion, especially among CD8+ T cells. Low levels of normalized T-cell clonal expansion were also seen in some patients who did not respond. At doses of 0.1 to 3.0 mg/kg, clonal expansion of both CD4+ and CD8+ T cells in blood was seen between baseline and week 6. The antigen specificity of the peripheral T cells that underwent clonal expansion was not determined.

About this clone: Its target antigen remains unknown. There are no base qualities to consult, and no much larger clone falls within one base.

The trial excluded patients who had a history of autoimmune disease or who were on systemic immunosuppression. In every dose cohort, peripheral blood was drawn for TCR sequencing at baseline, cycle 4 day 1, and cycle 7 day 1. The samples were drawn from a first-in-human, open-label, multicenter phase I dose-escalation trial of ivuxolimab. Adults with locally advanced or metastatic melanoma, renal cell carcinoma, hepatocellular carcinoma or head and neck squamous cell carcinoma were enrolled in the trial. CD4+ and CD8+ T cells were sorted separately from peripheral blood before TCR sequencing. In the germline V gene (reference sequence), CDR1 corresponds to LNHDA and CDR2 to SQIVND. Taken from cysteine to phenylalanine, the CDR3 has 14 residues. Only the CDR3 part of the read is kept: 42 bases, read in frame from the first base. V sheds 5 bases and J sheds 2 bases, leaving 11 bases between their ends.

Genomic DNA was extracted from sorted cells for sequencing of the TCRbeta CDR3 region. The immunoSEQ Assay was used to sequence the TCRbeta CDR3 regions. TCRdb retrieved this table from immuneACCESS and kept in-frame rearrangements only. Not all clones are present; in checked studies, unresolved V genes account for under half, and no reason is known for the remainder. This sample is represented by over 50,000 clones; around four fifths of them were singletons. Of the sample, over 3.5% is held by the ten largest clones. The chain is encoded by TRBV19 joined to TRBJ2-3; D gene: possibly TRBD2, on 5 matching bases. Material: CD4+ or CD8+ T cells sorted from blood, obtained in a trial of the OX40 agonist ivuxolimab. This clonotype was sampled from an adult with an advanced solid tumor such as melanoma, head and neck, liver or kidney cancer. The DNA sequence follows: TGTGCCAGTAGTGCGGACTGGACCACAGATACGCAGTATTTT. It specifies CASSADWTTDTQYF.